This paragraph reports one TCR beta chain. The antigen remains unidentified. This entry is derived from a study of T cell clones after liver transplantation. Study summary: TCRbeta sequencing after a pre-transplant mixed lymphocyte reaction identified graft-donor-reactive clones, later tracked in post-transplant blood. Tolerance: complete withdrawal held at least one year, liver enzymes staying within twice normal. Samples came pre-transplant, pre-randomization before withdrawal, and post-randomization after withdrawal ended.

Assay used: immunoSEQ multiplex PCR; TCRdb lists only in-frame clones, some missing. The top ten clones hold 2% to 3% of a sample with 55,000 to 80,000 clones, around nine tenths of them seen once. Study findings and constraints: Compared with third party-reactive sequences, donor-reactive ones declined more, independent of withdrawal success.

Germline CDR1 LGHNA, CDR2 YNFKEQ. V gave up 6 bases and J gave up 4 bases, with 15 bases separating them. This CDR3 is 14 amino acids long. Sequenced here: CD4+ T cells from blood, sampled before liver transplant. The clonotype was recovered from a human donor who received a liver transplant. The chain is built from TRBV4-2 and TRBJ1-2; D not resolved. CDR3 DNA sequence: TGTGCCAGCAGGCTTGGGCGGACCCTCTATGGCTACACCTTC. This translates into CASRLGRTLYGYTF.